This TCR beta chain is drawn from a study of blood T cell repertoires in COVID-19. Overall study context: The samples span acute and convalescent COVID-19 from the United States, Italy and Spain. In each case, the material was cDNA or gDNA derived from T cells, B-cell-depleted T cells, or PBMCs.

Using immunoSEQ multiplex PCR, the repertoire was profiled, and TCRdb retains in-frame clones only, with some absent. This table holds 84,000 or so clones, about 80% found once. V lost 2 bases to trimming and J lost 8 bases; unmatched junction nucleotides: 4. Germline CDR1 and CDR2: ENHRY and SYGVKD. The CDR3 extends over 14 amino acids. This receptor was identified in a woman between 35 and 50 years old with active or convalescent COVID-19. The sample taken for sequencing was peripheral blood. The rearrangement links TRBV10-3 to TRBJ2-1; 9 bases agree with TRBD2. The CDR3 protein is CAISETSGQYEQFF. In nucleotides, the CDR3 is TGTGCCATCAGTGAGACTAGCGGGCAGTATGAGCAGTTCTTC.